A single T cell receptor (beta chain) is shown here with its context. Deletions cut 3 bases from V and 3 bases from J, with 6 bases between. The CDR3 spans 13 residues. Germline-derived CDR1 and CDR2 are SQVTM and ANQGSEA. Single viable CD3+CD4+CD8-CD45RO+ cells were sorted as the memory CD4+ T cells. These data belong to a study of memory CD4+ T cells and cytomegalovirus serostatus. Per the study methods: Out-of-frame sequences were removed, leaving roughly 2.1 million distinct TCRbeta sequences. Libraries were prepared by immunoSEQ multiplex PCR; TCRdb keeps only in-frame clonotypes and omits some of them. The DNA was the basis for D and trimming; V, J and clone size are from that table. The table has tens of thousands of clones, about 80% seen once.

Sample: memory CD4+ T cells from blood. The chain has TRBV29-1 and TRBJ2-6, with D uncertain. The TCR comes from an adult in good health and CMV-seropositive. CDR3 in amino acids: CSVDVSGANVLTF. CDR3 in DNA: TGCAGCGTTGATGTAAGTGGGGCCAACGTCCTGACTTTC.